These T cell receptor beta chains were read from a single sample in a study of radiation and T cells in renal cell carcinoma. Assay: immunoSEQ multiplex PCR; the TCRdb copy retains only in-frame clones and omits some. The profile shows 120,000 to 150,000 clones, 75% to 90% of them singletons. The sample here was blood, taken from a patient whose treatment included radiotherapy and nephrectomy. These receptors originate from a woman in her fifties or sixties with renal cell carcinoma. Each CDR3 is given with its conserved first and last residue. D genes are given only for firm matches. Clone size is given for some rows only: seen once, a few or many times, or a class if the clone is expanded.

clone size	D gene	V gene	J gene	CDR3 protein	CDR3 DNA
-	-	TRBV5-6	TRBJ2-3	CASSVRVEPGKEYF	TGTGCCAGCAGCGTGAGGGTGGAACCTGGGAAGGAGTATTTT
many	-	TRBV10-2	TRBJ1-5	CASRAGVANQPQHF	TGCGCCAGCAGGGCGGGGGTTGCCAATCAGCCCCAGCATTTT
-	TRBD2	TRBV28	TRBJ2-3	CASRETGTSGKDTQYF	TGTGCCAGCAGGGAAACCGGGACTAGCGGGAAAGATACGCAGTATTTT
-	-	TRBV9	TRBJ2-7	CASSVGQGWYEQYF	TGTGCCAGCAGCGTAGGCCAGGGTTGGTACGAGCAGTACTTC
-	TRBD2	TRBV2	TRBJ2-3	CASSGIPSGGGDTQYF	TGTGCCAGCAGTGGAATTCCCAGCGGGGGTGGTGATACGCAGTATTTT
-	-	TRBV6-6	TRBJ2-1	CASSYPGISDEQFF	TGTGCCAGCAGTTACCCAGGGATTTCAGATGAGCAGTTCTTC
few	-	TRBV6-1	TRBJ1-5	CASALGNQPQHF	TGTGCCAGCGCATTGGGGAATCAGCCCCAGCATTTT
-	TRBD1	TRBV10-3	TRBJ2-7	CAISGQGTYEQYF	TGTGCCATCAGCGGACAGGGAACATACGAGCAGTACTTC
few	-	TRBV7-2	TRBJ1-4	CASSSDGGANEKLFF	TGTGCCAGCAGCTCCGACGGAGGGGCTAATGAAAAACTGTTTTTT
-	TRBD1	TRBV7-8	TRBJ1-5	CASSLRTGGGQPQHF	TGTGCCAGCAGCTTAAGGACAGGGGGGGGTCAGCCCCAGCATTTT
-	-	TRBV4-1	TRBJ2-4	CASSQDGVSGNIQYF	TGCGCCAGCAGCCAAGATGGGGTCAGCGGAAACATTCAGTACTTC
-	-	TRBV10-2	TRBJ2-1	CASSTISYNEQFF	TGCGCCAGCAGTACCATTTCCTACAATGAGCAGTTCTTC
-	-	TRBV11-2	TRBJ1-3	CASSFGQRNTIYF	TGTGCCAGCAGCTTCGGACAGAGAAACACCATATATTTT
-	-	TRBV25-1	TRBJ2-1	CASDRGGGYNEQFF	TGTGCCAGCGATCGAGGGGGAGGCTACAATGAGCAGTTCTTC
-	-	TRBV7-6	TRBJ2-3	CASSLGVGGNTDTQYF	TGTGCCAGCAGCTTAGGCGTTGGGGGAAACACAGATACGCAGTATTTT
-	TRBD2	TRBV7-2	TRBJ2-7	CASSFPPWVAGEQYF	TGTGCCAGCAGCTTCCCCCCGTGGGTAGCGGGGGAGCAGTACTTC
-	-	TRBV5-1	TRBJ2-5	CASSLLRAEETQYF	TGCGCCAGCAGCTTGCTCAGGGCGGAGGAGACCCAGTACTTC
few	TRBD1	TRBV15	TRBJ2-7	CATSPGGLWEQYF	TGTGCCACCAGCCCAGGGGGCCTCTGGGAGCAGTACTTC
-	TRBD1	TRBV2	TRBJ2-7	CASRRAGTGSYEQYF	TGTGCCAGCAGAAGAGCCGGGACAGGTTCCTACGAGCAGTACTTC
few	-	TRBV7-9	TRBJ1-1	CASSLALGMNTEAFF	TGTGCCAGCAGCTTAGCGCTAGGGATGAACACTGAAGCTTTCTTT
-	TRBD1	TRBV9	TRBJ2-5	CASSGQGSGETQYF	TGTGCCAGCAGCGGACAGGGATCCGGCGAGACCCAGTACTTC
-	-	TRBV6-5	TRBJ2-5	CASSPPGVRTQYF	TGTGCCAGCAGTCCGCCGGGAGTGCGGACCCAGTACTTC
-	TRBD1	TRBV7-9	TRBJ2-7	CASSLPGTGGVAWSYEQYF	TGTGCCAGCAGCTTACCAGGGACAGGGGGCGTCGCGTGGTCCTACGAGCAGTACTTC
-	TRBD1	TRBV6-6	TRBJ1-4	CASSDGTGGSNEKLFF	TGTGCCAGCAGCGACGGGACAGGGGGATCGAATGAAAAACTGTTTTTT
-	TRBD1	TRBV30	TRBJ2-3	CAWSGDRGGDTQYF	TGTGCCTGGAGCGGGGACAGGGGTGGGGATACGCAGTATTTT
-	TRBD1	TRBV2	TRBJ1-4	CASSPTTSGGESELFF	TGTGCCAGCAGCCCCACTACTTCAGGGGGGGAGTCAGAACTGTTTTTT
once	TRBD2	TRBV5-1	TRBJ2-3	CASTGTAGGTDTQYF	TGCGCCAGCACCGGTACGGCGGGGGGCACAGATACGCAGTATTTT
-	TRBD1	TRBV10-3	TRBJ2-7	CAISLQGYEQYF	TGTGCCATCAGCTTACAGGGGTACGAGCAGTACTTC
-	TRBD2	TRBV29-1	TRBJ2-2	CSVVTGEPSGVLGELFF	TGCAGCGTTGTCACAGGGGAGCCTAGCGGGGTTCTCGGGGAGCTGTTTTTT
once	-	TRBV7-2	TRBJ1-1	CASSLGTKNTEAFF	TGTGCCAGCAGCTTAGGGACGAAGAACACTGAAGCTTTCTTT
-	-	TRBV30	TRBJ2-2	CAWSTNTGELFF	TGTGCCTGGTCTACTAACACCGGGGAGCTGTTTTTT
once	-	TRBV4-2	TRBJ1-5	CASSQESGNQPQHF	TGTGCCAGCAGCCAGGAATCGGGCAATCAGCCCCAGCATTTT
few	-	TRBV7-9	TRBJ1-1	CASSLDQGGGFF	TGTGCCAGCAGCTTAGACCAGGGCGGAGGTTTCTTT
-	TRBD1	TRBV15	TRBJ1-1	CATNRDRGIEAFF	TGTGCCACTAACCGGGACAGGGGGATTGAAGCTTTCTTT
-	-	TRBV9	TRBJ1-1	CASSVGRMNTEAFF	TGTGCCAGCAGCGTCGGACGGATGAACACTGAAGCTTTCTTT
-	TRBD1	TRBV5-1	TRBJ2-5	CASSTGTGGAETQYF	TGCGCCAGCAGCACCGGGACAGGGGGGGCGGAGACCCAGTACTTC
-	-	TRBV18	TRBJ2-4	CASSPPGLAKNIQYF	TGTGCCAGCTCACCACCGGGCTTAGCCAAAAACATTCAGTACTTC
-	TRBD1	TRBV19	TRBJ1-1	CATGEQGAGTEAFF	TGTGCCACCGGGGAACAGGGGGCAGGCACTGAAGCTTTCTTT
-	-	TRBV18	TRBJ2-5	CASLPWVSGVQETQYF	TGTGCCAGCTTACCATGGGTCAGCGGAGTTCAAGAGACCCAGTACTTC
-	TRBD2	TRBV5-1	TRBJ2-2	CASSLLSGGRGTGELFF	TGCGCCAGCAGCTTGTTATCTGGCGGGAGAGGAACCGGGGAGCTGTTTTTT
once	-	TRBV30	TRBJ2-2	CAWAGVGTGELFF	TGTGCCTGGGCAGGGGTTGGGACCGGGGAGCTGTTTTTT
-	-	TRBV6-5	TRBJ1-2	CASSYSGPGIGYTF	TGTGCCAGCAGTTACTCGGGACCAGGGATTGGCTACACCTTC
-	-	TRBV6-5	TRBJ2-3	CASSPRKDTQYF	TGTGCCAGCAGCCCAAGGAAAGATACGCAGTATTTT
-	TRBD1	TRBV27	TRBJ2-7	CASSPRTGFYEQYF	TGTGCCAGCAGTCCGAGGACAGGGTTCTACGAGCAGTACTTC
-	-	TRBV7-9	TRBJ1-6	CASSLSGAGQNNSPLHF	TGTGCCAGCAGCTTATCTGGAGCTGGACAAAATAATTCACCCCTCCACTTT
-	TRBD1	TRBV5-1	TRBJ1-4	CASSLGQGAMFF	TGCGCCAGCAGCCTGGGGCAGGGGGCAATGTTTTTT
few	-	TRBV6-1	TRBJ2-7	CASRWRTESSYEQYF	TGTGCCAGCAGATGGAGAACAGAGAGCTCCTACGAGCAGTACTTC
-	-	TRBV6-5	TRBJ2-3	CASSPGLFGTQYF	TGTGCCAGCAGCCCAGGCCTTTTTGGTACGCAGTATTTT
few	TRBD1	TRBV4-3	TRBJ1-2	CASSQGTGHGYTF	TGCGCCAGCAGCCAAGGGACAGGGCATGGCTACACCTTC
-	TRBD1	TRBV6-5	TRBJ2-4	CASRKTGAKNIQYF	TGTGCCAGCAGAAAGACAGGGGCCAAAAACATTCAGTACTTC
-	-	TRBV5-4	TRBJ1-4	CASSLGTDSEKLFF	TGTGCCAGCAGCTTGGGCACGGATAGTGAAAAACTGTTTTTT
-	-	TRBV5-1	TRBJ2-1	CASSSEVGNEQFF	TGCGCCAGCAGTTCTGAGGTGGGGAATGAGCAGTTCTTC
-	TRBD1	TRBV13	TRBJ1-5	CASSLNNRDREGQPQHF	TGTGCCAGCAGCTTAAATAACCGGGACAGGGAAGGGCAGCCCCAGCATTTT
-	-	TRBV2	TRBJ2-6	CASSPGVSGANVLTF	TGTGCCAGCAGCCCGGGGGTCTCTGGGGCCAACGTCCTGACTTTC
once	TRBD1	TRBV11-3	TRBJ2-3	CASGQGPADTQYF	TGTGCCAGCGGACAGGGTCCGGCAGATACGCAGTATTTT
few	-	TRBV5-1	TRBJ1-4	CASSLGTGVNEKLFF	TGCGCCAGCAGCTTGGGTACAGGAGTTAATGAAAAACTGTTTTTT
-	-	TRBV6-5	TRBJ2-3	CASSYSTGLDTQYF	TGTGCCAGCAGTTACTCGACGGGCTTAGATACGCAGTATTTT
once	TRBD2	TRBV11-2	TRBJ2-3	CASNPGVAGGFTDTQYF	TGTGCCAGCAACCCCGGAGTAGCGGGGGGGTTCACAGATACGCAGTATTTT
-	-	TRBV30	TRBJ1-2	CAWAVSNHYGYTF	TGTGCCTGGGCCGTCTCCAACCACTATGGCTACACCTTC
few	-	TRBV30	TRBJ1-6	CAWSRSGDNSPLHF	TGTGCCTGGAGCCGGTCCGGGGATAATTCACCCCTCCACTTT